The 13 T cell receptor beta chains below were found in one sample sequenced in a study of cytomegalovirus exposure and HLA in healthy donors. Here immunoSEQ multiplex PCR was the method, and the copy in TCRdb shows in-frame clones only, minus some. The sample lists approximately 120,000 clones, 88% occurring once. The specimen sequenced was PBMCs. Source of these receptors: a woman aged 18-35 years in good health and CMV-seronegative.

In its sample, this clone was seen once. This chain uses TRBV6-6 with TRBJ1-2; D is uncertain. CDR3 length equals 14 residues. Trimming cost V 4 bases and J 8 bases, with 17 bases left between them. Germline CDR1 MNHNY, CDR2 SVGAGI (reference sequence). CDR3 sequence (DNA): TGTGCCAGCAGTTTGACCGGGATTATGAGGGGCTACACCTTC. Its protein product is CASSLTGIMRGYTF.

The CDR3 DNA is TGTGCCAGCAGCTTAGTTTCGGGGGACTATGGCTACACCTTC. Encoded protein: CASSLVSGDYGYTF. The chain links TRBV7-2 to TRBJ1-2; D is possibly TRBD1 (5 bases). Per the germline V gene, CDR1 is SGHTA and CDR2 is FQGNSA. The V gene lost 1 base and the J gene lost 3 bases, with 9 bases spanning the gap. This CDR3 is built from 14 residues.

The chain joins TRBV11-2 to TRBJ2-3; maybe TRBD1 (6 bases). CDR3 length: 14 residues. The germline gives CDR1 SGHAT, CDR2 FQNNGV. Trimming took 1 base from V and 8 from J, leaving 13 bases between them. The CDR3 coding sequence is TGTGCCAGCAGCTTAGCGACAGGCTATGGTACGCAGTATTTT. As protein: CASSLATGYGTQYF.

The rearrangement uses TRBV5-1 and TRBJ1-5; D gene uncertain. The ends were cut back, 2 bases at V and 0 bases at J, with 3 bases in the middle. CDR3 size: 13 residues. Germline values: CDR1 SGHRS, CDR2 YFSETQ. This CDR3 is CASSFSSNQPQHF. CDR3 in DNA: TGCGCCAGCAGCTTCAGTAGCAATCAGCCCCAGCATTTT.

The CDR3 protein is CASSLTGTGSGVYGYTF. DNA of the CDR3: TGTGCCAGCAGCTTAACCGGGACAGGGAGTGGGGTCTATGGCTACACCTTC. This chain connects TRBV7-9 to TRBJ1-2, with 9 bases identical to TRBD1. Germline CDR1 SEHNR, CDR2 FQNEAQ (reference sequence). V dropped 2 bases and J dropped 4; count of bases not matched to a gene: 11. The CDR3 has 17 residues.

The V and J genes are TRBV5-1 and TRBJ1-3; 7 bases are a match to TRBD1. Germline values: CDR1 SGHRS, CDR2 YFSETQ. CDR3 length: 16 amino acids. The junction had 11 bases not matched to a gene; V was cut back by 4 bases and J by 4 bases. The CDR3 sequence: CASSPRGLLSGNTIYF. Here the CDR3 DNA reads TGCGCCAGCAGCCCGAGGGGGCTTTTATCGGGAAACACCATATATTTT.

The chain carries TRBV9 and TRBJ2-1; TRBD2 aligns across 11 bases. The CDR3 has 23 residues. Germline CDR1 is SGDLS and CDR2 is YYNGEE. V dropped 3 bases and J dropped 7; count of bases not matched to a gene: 30. The CDR3 region has the DNA TGTGCCAGCAGCGACCCCCGCTGGGATGGTGACAGGGAGATAGCGGGAGGGAGGAATGAGCAGTTCTTC. It codes for CASSDPRWDGDREIAGGRNEQFF.

V gene TRBV5-1 combines with J gene TRBJ1-3; maybe TRBD1 (6 bases). CDR3 size: 14 residues. Trimming removed 2 bases at V and 3 bases at J, with 9 bases between. Germline CDR1 and CDR2: SGHRS and YFSETQ. This CDR3 reads CASSFTGNGNTIYF. CDR3 coding DNA: TGCGCCAGCAGCTTTACAGGGAATGGAAACACCATATATTTT.

The V call is TRBV28, the J call TRBJ1-4; TRBD1 might be the D (5 bases). CDR1 and CDR2 (germline): MDHEN, SYDVKM. The germline V and J ends were trimmed by 8 bases and 0 bases, with 22 bases remaining between them. This CDR3 region has 18 residues. CDR3 sequence: CASPLSGGSKATNEKLFF. The CDR3 bases are TGTGCCAGCCCCCTTTCCGGGGGGTCGAAGGCAACTAATGAAAAACTGTTTTTT. The variable domain in full, with the rest retrieved from reference TRBV28 and TRBJ1-4, is DVKVTQSSRYLVKRTGEKVFLECVQDMDHENMFWYRQDPGLGLRLIYFSYDVKMKEKGDIPEGYSVSREKKERFSLILESASTNQTSMYLCASPLSGGSKATNEKLFFGSGTQLSVL.

The chain has TRBV7-9 and TRBJ1-2; 7 bases align to TRBD1. J gave up 5 bases and V 5 bases, and 14 bases lay outside the gene matches. Per the germline V gene, CDR1 is SEHNR and CDR2 is FQNEAQ (reference sequence). The CDR3 contains 16 residues. DNA of the CDR3: TGTGCCAGCAGCGGAGGGGAGACAGGGAGTTATTATGGCTACACCTTC. Translating it yields CASSGGETGSYYGYTF. Full variable domain (missing parts from reference TRBV7-9 and TRBJ1-2): DTGVSQNPRHKITKRGQNVTFRCDPISEHNRLYWYRQTLGQGPEFLTYFQNEAQLEKSRLLSDRFSAERPKGSFSTLEIQRTEQGDSAMYLCASSGGETGSYYGYTFGSGTRLTVV.

The V call is TRBV10-3, the J call TRBJ2-7, with 10 nucleotides matching TRBD2. Germline V lookup: CDR1 ENHRY, CDR2 SYGVKD. J lost 6 bases, V lost 8 bases, and 16 bases had no gene match. The CDR3 is made up of 16 amino acids. The CDR3 spells CAISRGAGGQEGEQYF. CDR3 coding DNA: TGTGCCATCTCCCGGGGAGCGGGAGGGCAAGAGGGCGAGCAGTACTTC.

This clone was counted many times. The CDR3 DNA follows: TGTGCCAGCAGCTTAGAGTCGGGGGGGAGGCAGTACTTC. It translates to CASSLESGGRQYF. The chain combines TRBV7-2 with TRBJ2-7; TRBD2 agrees at 8 bases. V was pared by 1 base and J by 9 bases, with 5 bases of the junction left unmatched. CDR3 length equals 13 residues. Germline CDR1 and CDR2: SGHTA and FQGNSA.

The J gene is TRBJ2-1, the V gene TRBV7-7; D gene ambiguous. Between the trimmed V and J ends, which lost 1 base and 12 bases, there was a span of 7 bases. The CDR3 is made up of 11 amino acids. Germline values: CDR1 SSHAT, CDR2 FNYEAQ (reference sequence). CDR3 DNA sequence: TGTGCCAGCAGCTTAGGTGAGAGGCAGTTCTTC. Amino acid sequence: CASSLGERQFF.